This T cell receptor (beta chain) is from a study of OX40 agonist ivuxolimab in advanced cancers. About the full investigation: Ivuxolimab was an agonistic, fully human IgG2 monoclonal antibody directed against OX40 (CD134), a costimulatory receptor. Intravenous ivuxolimab was administered to patients every 2 weeks at six dose levels: 0.01, 0.1, 0.3, 1.5, 3 and 10 mg/kg. Of the 50 to 55 dose-escalation patients, hepatocellular carcinoma was present in approximately 20, melanoma in some 15, renal cell carcinoma in 9 and head and neck cancer in 9. The dose-escalation cohort was about 86% male with a mean age of about 54 years, ranging from roughly 23 to 85. Patients were allowed to have had prior anti-PD-1, anti-PD-L1 or anti-CTLA-4 therapy, and 40% of the dose-escalation patients had previously received checkpoint inhibitors. Partial responses were achieved by three dose-escalation patients, of whom one had hepatocellular carcinoma and two had cutaneous melanoma. Peripheral TCRbeta sequencing was intended to test whether TCR sequence diversity was altered and clonal T-cell expansion was caused by ivuxolimab. The paper covers the monotherapy dose-escalation part of the phase I ivuxolimab trial, which included N of about 56 patients.

The trial excluded patients who had a history of autoimmune disease or who were on systemic immunosuppression. Peripheral blood for TCR sequencing was collected from all dose cohorts at baseline, on cycle 4 day 1, and on cycle 7 day 1. Samples were obtained from an open-label, multicenter, first-in-human phase I dose-escalation trial of ivuxolimab. Adults with locally advanced or metastatic melanoma, renal cell, hepatocellular, or head and neck squamous cell carcinoma were enrolled in the trial. CD4+ and CD8+ T cells were sorted separately from peripheral blood before TCR sequencing. For sequencing of the TCRbeta CDR3 region, genomic DNA was extracted from the sorted cells. TCRbeta CDR3 regions were sequenced using the immunoSEQ Assay. This is the immuneACCESS table as TCRdb keeps it, with only in-frame sequences that have V and J called. A part of the clones is gone; compared with another copy, unresolved V genes explain less than half, and the rest is unexplained. In this sample the table shows 80,000 or so clones, 85% to 95% of which occur a single time. Roughly an eighth of the sample comes from the top ten.

What the work shows at the level of the full study, not this receptor alone: Low levels of normalized T-cell clonal expansion were also seen in some patients who did not respond. Clonal expansion of both CD4+ and CD8+ blood T cells was observed from baseline to week 6 at doses 0.1 to 3.0 mg/kg. After ivuxolimab, CD8+ T cells had more expanded clones than CD4+ T cells on average. Antigen specificity was not determined for the clonally expanded peripheral T cells. Partial responders in the 0.1-3.0 mg/kg groups had among the lowest normalized peripheral clonal expansion, especially among CD8+ T cells.

As to this clone: It has no known antigen specificity. One base away there is no much larger clone; base qualities are not given.

Material: CD4+ or CD8+ T cells sorted from blood, obtained in a trial of the OX40 agonist ivuxolimab. The clonotype was recovered from an adult with an advanced solid tumor such as melanoma, head and neck, liver or kidney cancer.

In nucleotides, the sequence is TGCGCCAGCAGCTTTAGGGCCGACATCCTTCTGAGCTCCTACAATGAGCAGTTCTTC. Its coded protein is CASSFRADILLSSYNEQFF. The sequence joins TRBV5-1 to TRBJ2-1, with the identity of the D gene unclear. Looking up the germline V gene yields CDR1 SGHRS and CDR2 YFSETQ. V is reduced by 2 bases and J by 0 bases, leaving a spacing of 21 bases between them. Counted from cysteine to phenylalanine, this CDR3 has 19 amino acids. Left in the record is the CDR3 DNA by itself, 57 bases read in frame from the first base.